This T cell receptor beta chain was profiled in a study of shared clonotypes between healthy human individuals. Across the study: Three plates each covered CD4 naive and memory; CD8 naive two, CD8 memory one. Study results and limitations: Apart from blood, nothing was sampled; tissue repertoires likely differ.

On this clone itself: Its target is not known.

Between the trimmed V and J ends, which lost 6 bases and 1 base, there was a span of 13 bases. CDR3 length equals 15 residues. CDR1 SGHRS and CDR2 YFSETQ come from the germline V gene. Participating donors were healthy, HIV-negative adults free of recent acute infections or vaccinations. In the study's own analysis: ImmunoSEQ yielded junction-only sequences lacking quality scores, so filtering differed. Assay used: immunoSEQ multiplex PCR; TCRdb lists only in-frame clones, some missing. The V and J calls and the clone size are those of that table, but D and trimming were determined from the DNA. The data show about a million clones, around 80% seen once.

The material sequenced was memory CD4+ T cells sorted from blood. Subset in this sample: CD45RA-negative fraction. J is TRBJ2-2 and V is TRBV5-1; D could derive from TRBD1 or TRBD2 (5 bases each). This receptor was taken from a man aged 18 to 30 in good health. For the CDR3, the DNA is TGCGCCAGCACCAATGATGGGGGGAACACCGGGGAGCTGTTTTTT. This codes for CASTNDGGNTGELFF. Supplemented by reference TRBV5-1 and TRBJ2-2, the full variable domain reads KAGVTQTPRYLIKTRGQQVTLSCSPISGHRSVSWYQQTPGQGLQFLFEYFSETQRNKGNFPGRFSGRQFSNSRSEMNVSTLELGDSALYLCASTNDGGNTGELFFGEGSRLTVL.